One and the same sample provided the 9 T cell receptor beta chains below, sequenced in a study of Tregs in tolerant kidney transplant recipients. Here immunoSEQ multiplex PCR was the method, and the copy in TCRdb shows in-frame clones only, minus some. The table shows 75,000 to 85,000 clones, with 85% to 95% occurring only once. The material sequenced was Tregs from blood, taken before the transplant. The receptors were sampled from a human donor who received a combined kidney and bone marrow transplant.

This clone was counted between two and nine times. CDR3 bases: TGTGCCAGCAGTAGGGCGTCAACGAACACCGGGGAGCTGTTTTTT. Residues: CASSRASTNTGELFF. This sequence joins TRBV25-1 and TRBJ2-2; D gene uncertain. From germline, CDR1 is MGHDK and CDR2 SYGVNS. This CDR3 comprises 15 residues. The V end lost 5 bases, the J end lost 0 bases, and 10 bases lay between the germline ends.

This chain uses TRBV6-1 with TRBJ2-7; the D gene is possibly TRBD1 (6 bases). CDR1 MNHNS and CDR2 SASEGT come from the germline V gene. The CDR3 consists of 14 residues. Deletions cut 7 bases from V and 5 bases from J, with 18 bases between. The DNA of the CDR3 is TGTGCCAGCACCACAGGGCCCAACACCGACGAGCAGTACTTC. It codes for CASTTGPNTDEQYF.

This clone was detected only once. This chain uses TRBV2 with TRBJ1-5, with TRBD1 as a possible D gene (6 bases). From germline, CDR1 is SNHLY and CDR2 FYNNEI. The V gene lost 8 bases and the J gene lost 0 bases, with 14 bases spanning the gap. The CDR3 has 15 residues. DNA for the CDR3: TGTGCCAGCTCGGAAGGGGGTTATAGCAATCAGCCCCAGCATTTT. This gives the protein CASSEGGYSNQPQHF. Full variable domain (remainder filled in from reference TRBV2 and TRBJ1-5): EPEVTQTPSHQVTQMGQEVILRCVPISNHLYFYWYRQILGQKVEFLVSFYNNEISEKSEIFDDQFSVERPDGSNFTLKIRSTKLEDSAMYFCASSEGGYSNQPQHFGDGTRLSIL.

The chain joins TRBV20-1 to TRBJ2-5; D call uncertain. The end of the DNA fits TRBJ2-7 better, so the J call may be wrong. CDR1 and CDR2 (germline): DFQATT, SNEGSKA (reference sequence). The CDR3 extends over 11 amino acids. This CDR3 is CSARIGYEQYF. The CDR3 DNA reads as TGCAGTGCTAGAATTGGCTACGAGCAGTACTTC.

This chain connects TRBV19 to TRBJ1-5; D call uncertain. Germline V gives CDR1 LNHDA, CDR2 SQIVND (reference sequence). The CDR3 runs 13 residues. Trimming removed 0 bases from V and 6 bases from J, with 6 bases in between. In nucleotides, the CDR3 is TGTGCCAGTAGTATAGAGGTCCGTCAGCCCCAGCATTTT. Its protein product is CASSIEVRQPQHF.

The V call is TRBV5-1, the J call TRBJ2-7; D gene unclear. Germline CDR1 is SGHRS and CDR2 is YFSETQ. This CDR3 is built from 12 residues. Trimming shortened V by 3 bases and J by 3 bases, and 7 bases separated the two germline ends. Here the CDR3 DNA reads TGCGCCAGCAGCTCATCATTCTACGAGCAGTACTTC. It yields the protein CASSSSFYEQYF.

In its sample, this clone was seen a few times. The chain couples TRBV7-8 to TRBJ2-2; 7 nucleotides line up with TRBD2. The ends lost 5 bases at V and 4 bases at J; junction bases unmatched: 13. Germline V CDR1 and CDR2: SGHVS, FQNEAQ. The CDR3 extends over 17 amino acids. Written as DNA, the CDR3 is TGTGCCAGCAGCCCCCCCCGGCGGGAGTCTATCACCGGGGAGCTGTTTTTT. It translates to CASSPPRRESITGELFF.

This clone showed up just once. The chain combines TRBV6-1 with TRBJ2-1; 11 positions agree with TRBD2. The CDR3 is 18 residues long. The ends lost 2 bases at V and 0 bases at J; junction bases unmatched: 6. Germline-derived CDR1 and CDR2 are MNHNS and SASEGT. CDR3 in amino acids: CASSEWGLAALSYNEQFF. Written as DNA, the CDR3 is TGTGCCAGCAGTGAATGGGGACTAGCGGCGCTCTCCTACAATGAGCAGTTCTTC.

CDR3 sequence (DNA): TGTGCCAGCAGCCTACGTGGGGTTGCCGGGACTAGCATCAATGAGCAGTTCTTC. This sequence encodes CASSLRGVAGTSINEQFF. The V gene is TRBV9, the J gene TRBJ2-1, with 9 nucleotides matching TRBD2. Germline trimming cut 4 bases from V and 6 bases from J; bases unmatched to any gene: 17. The CDR3 consists of 18 residues. Germline V CDR1 and CDR2: SGDLS, YYNGEE.